The 20 T cell receptor beta chains reported below all come from one sample, sequenced in a study of T cells in Graves' hyperthyroidism and ophthalmopathy. The investigators amplified TCR beta CDR3 regions from RNA transcripts. The HTBI primer set drove a first-round RT-PCR of the TCR CDR3. TCRdb reprocessed the multiplex PCR reads via MiXCR and lists one record per CDR3 protein. Found here are under 250,000 distinct CDR3 sequences, almost 25% of them singletons; the top ten hold about a third. What was sequenced was blood. These receptor sequences come from a woman aged 40 to 55 with Graves' ophthalmopathy.

This clonotype was seen many times. This chain connects TRBV6-2 or TRBV6-3 to TRBJ2-1; 8 bases agree with TRBD2. The germline gives CDR1 MNHEY, CDR2 SVGEGT. The CDR3 loop spans 17 amino acids. V was clipped by 6 bases and J by 4 bases; unmatched bases: 14. The CDR3, as DNA: TGTGCCAGCAGACACCAAGGACTAGCCTCTCGGTACAATGAGCAGTTCTTC. Its protein is CASRHQGLASRYNEQFF.

Details on this clonotype: A read error may account for a junction end that differs from germline. This chain connects TRBV7-6 to TRBJ2-5, with 7 bases matching TRBD2. CDR3 length: 14 residues. Germline V CDR1 and CDR2: SGHVS, FNYEAQ. CDR3: CASRLAGMKETQYF. As DNA, the CDR3 is TGTGCCAGCAGATTAGCGGGTATGAAAGAGACACAGTACTTC. Filled out from reference TRBV7-6 and TRBJ2-5, the complete variable domain reads GAGVSQSPRYKVTKRGQDVALRCDPISGHVSLYWYRQALGQGPEFLTYFNYEAQQDKSGLPNDRFSAERPEGSISTLTIQRTEQRDSAMYRCASRLAGMKETQYFGPGTRLLVL.

This clonotype has a count of ten or more. J is TRBJ1-5 and V is TRBV29-1; 7 positions agree with TRBD1. Germline V gene data show CDR1 as SQVTM and CDR2 as ANQGSEA. CDR3 size: 13 residues. V was clipped by 6 bases and J by 5 bases; unmatched bases: 7. The CDR3 coding sequence is TGCAGCGTACAGGGGCGGGGGGATCAGCCCCAGCATTTT. Amino acids: CSVQGRGDQPQHF. Full variable domain (outside the CDR3, taken from reference TRBV29-1 and TRBJ1-5): SAVISQKPSRDICQRGTSLTIQCQVDSQVTMMFWYRQQPGQSLTLIATANQGSEATYESGFVIDKFPISRPNLTFSTLTVSNMSPEDSSIYLCSVQGRGDQPQHFGDGTRLSIL.

The chain couples TRBV19 to TRBJ2-7; TRBD1 agrees at 8 bases. This CDR3 is built from 13 residues. After removal of 6 bases from V and 6 bases from J, the junction contained 7 bases not matched to a gene. Germline V gene lookup returns CDR1 LNHDA and CDR2 SQIVND (reference sequence). CDR3 region: CASSRTGSSEQYF. CDR3 DNA: TGTGCCAGTAGCCGGACAGGGTCCAGCGAGCAGTACTTC.

This clonotype was picked up many times. In nucleotides, the CDR3 is TGCGCCAGCAGCTTGGCCCCCAGGACTAGCGCGGTGTCGGTCTACGAGCAGTACTTC. It codes for CASSLAPRTSAVSVYEQYF. The V gene is TRBV5-1, the J gene TRBJ2-7; TRBD2 agrees at 9 bases. This CDR3 has 19 residues. The ends lost 0 bases at V and 3 bases at J; junction bases unmatched: 16. Germline V gene lookup returns CDR1 SGHRS and CDR2 YFSETQ. The whole variable domain, remainder taken from reference TRBV5-1 and TRBJ2-7, is KAGVTQTPRYLIKTRGQQVTLSCSPISGHRSVSWYQQTPGQGLQFLFEYFSETQRNKGNFPGRFSGRQFSNSRSEMNVSTLELGDSALYLCASSLAPRTSAVSVYEQYFGPGTRLTVT.

The chain links TRBV6-2 or TRBV6-3 to TRBJ1-1; the D is unclear. Trimming pared 6 bases from V and 4 bases from J, leaving 6 bases between. This CDR3 is built from 11 residues. Germline V lookup: CDR1 MNHEY, CDR2 SVGEGT. CDR3 sequence (DNA): TGTGCCAGCAGGGTTACCACTGAAGCTTTCTTT. Its protein is CASRVTTEAFF.

This clonotype was seen at least ten times. The chain carries TRBV4-2 and TRBJ2-5; TRBD2 matches at 8 bases. The CDR3 is 15 residues long. V shed 4 bases and J 5 bases; nucleotides not matched to a gene: 9. CDR1 is LGHNA, CDR2 YNFKEQ, per germline. The DNA for the CDR3 is TGTGCCAGCAGCCTGACTAGCGTGACGGTGGAGACCCAGTACTTC. Translating it yields CASSLTSVTVETQYF.

This clonotype appeared once. The chain combines TRBV12-3 or TRBV12-4 with TRBJ1-5; D not certain. This CDR3 is 12 amino acids long. The V end was cut by 3 bases, the J end by 6 bases, with 6 bases between. CDR3 amino acids: CASSFPSQPQHF. Here the CDR3 DNA reads TGTGCCAGCAGTTTCCCAAGTCAGCCCCAGCATTTT.

This clonotype was seen repeatedly, ten times or more. V usage is TRBV20-1 and J usage is TRBJ2-7; 9 bases map to TRBD2. This CDR3 region has 18 residues. J was trimmed by 5 bases and V by 1 base; bases with no gene match: 18. Per the germline V gene, CDR1 is DFQATT and CDR2 is SNEGSKA (reference sequence). CDR3 in amino acids: CSARARRLAGTGWNEQYF. CDR3 in DNA: TGCAGTGCTAGAGCCAGGAGGCTAGCGGGAACAGGGTGGAACGAGCAGTACTTC.

This clonotype showed up many times. The chain combines TRBV20-1 with TRBJ1-2; no clear D gene. Germline V gene sequence: CDR1 DFQATT, CDR2 SNEGSKA (reference sequence). Between the trimmed V and J ends, which lost 5 bases and 8 bases, there was a span of 12 bases. This CDR3 contains 11 residues. This CDR3 reads CSAHFDGGYTF. The CDR3, as DNA: TGCAGTGCTCACTTTGACGGCGGCTACACCTTC.

This clonotype showed up many times. The rearrangement uses TRBV28 and TRBJ1-2; 11 nucleotides align to TRBD1. The CDR3 covers 16 residues. V lost 5 bases, J lost 8 bases, and 13 bases stayed unmatched. CDR1 MDHEN and CDR2 SYDVKM come from the germline V gene. The CDR3, as DNA: TGTGCCAGCAGTCCCCACCAGGACAGGGGGCTAGGAGGCTACACCTTC. Amino acid sequence: CASSPHQDRGLGGYTF.

Ten or more counts support this clonotype. This rearrangement joins TRBV28 to TRBJ2-1, with D possibly matching TRBD2 (5 bases). V was shortened by 6 bases and J by 9 bases, with 12 bases between the two germline ends. Per germline, CDR1 MDHEN and CDR2 SYDVKM. The CDR3 contains 12 residues. CDR3 residues: CASRLGRGEQFF. In nucleotides, the CDR3 is TGTGCCAGCAGGCTGGGGAGAGGTGAGCAGTTCTTC.

This clonotype was detected ten times or more. This sequence joins TRBV28 and TRBJ2-5; D is uncertain. Germline V gene lookup returns CDR1 MDHEN and CDR2 SYDVKM. V was shortened by 4 bases and J by 0 bases, with 6 bases between the two germline ends. There are 13 residues in the CDR3. CDR3 protein: CASSWADQETQYF. The CDR3 DNA is TGTGCCAGCAGTTGGGCGGACCAAGAGACCCAGTACTTC.

This clonotype was detected many times. The chain recombines TRBV12-3 or TRBV12-4 with TRBJ2-4; a possible D gene is TRBD2 (6 bases). V was pared by 6 bases and J by 0 bases, with 12 bases between. This CDR3 has 15 amino acids. The CDR3 DNA is TGTGCCAGCAGCCCCGCGGGACTAGCCAAAAACATTCAGTACTTC. Translating it yields CASSPAGLAKNIQYF.

This clonotype was recorded at least ten times. The genes are TRBV12-3 or TRBV12-4 and TRBJ1-2; D might be TRBD1 (6 bases). This CDR3 spans 15 amino acids. The germline V and J ends were trimmed by 5 bases and 1 base, with 14 bases remaining between them. CDR3 in DNA: TGTGCCAGCAGTCTCCGGGACATCAGTAACTATGGCTACACCTTC. Translation: CASSLRDISNYGYTF.

This clonotype was seen repeatedly, ten times or more. The chain recombines TRBV2 with TRBJ2-7; 10 nucleotides line up with TRBD2. The length of the CDR3 is 15 residues. CDR1 is SNHLY and CDR2 is FYNNEI in the germline V gene. Trimming cost V 6 bases and J 2 bases; bases outside gene matches: 7. The CDR3 here is CASRKLAGETYEQYF. The CDR3 DNA follows: TGTGCCAGCAGGAAGCTAGCGGGAGAGACCTACGAGCAGTACTTC.

Many counts were recorded for this clonotype. J is TRBJ2-5 and V is TRBV7-9, with a possible D match to TRBD2 (5 bases). The germline V and J ends were trimmed by 0 bases and 4 bases, with 12 bases remaining between them. This CDR3 is 15 amino acids long. Germline V gene sequence: CDR1 SEHNR, CDR2 FQNEAQ (reference sequence). The CDR3 loop is CASSLAVWESETQYF. CDR3 DNA sequence: TGTGCCAGCAGCTTAGCCGTCTGGGAGTCAGAGACCCAGTACTTC.

At least ten counts were recorded for this clonotype. This chain links TRBV27 with TRBJ2-2; 8 bases align to TRBD2. Germline V lookup: CDR1 MNHEY, CDR2 SMNVEV (reference sequence). The CDR3 extends over 18 amino acids. V was pared by 10 bases and J by 5 bases, with 21 bases of the junction left unmatched. The CDR3 DNA is TGTGCCACTCCGGGACTAGTCAAGCCGGATCGGGATACCGGGGAGCTGTTTTTT. It yields the protein CATPGLVKPDRDTGELFF.

This clonotype was seen many times. J is TRBJ2-7 and V is TRBV30; D is unresolved. Trimming pared 0 bases from V and 2 bases from J, leaving 5 bases between. The CDR3 totals 12 residues. Looked up from germline, CDR1 is GTSNPN and CDR2 is SVGIG (reference sequence). CDR3 sequence reads: CAWSVIAYEQYF. The DNA for the CDR3 is TGTGCCTGGAGTGTAATTGCCTACGAGCAGTACTTC.

This clonotype is a singleton in its sample. This CDR3 reads CSARGRYPMNTEAFF. CDR3 bases: TGCAGTGCTAGAGGTAGATATCCAATGAACACTGAAGCTTTCTTT. The rearrangement joins TRBV20-1 to TRBJ1-1; D gene unclear. V was cut by 1 base and J by 0 bases, with 12 bases left in between. CDR1 is DFQATT and CDR2 is SNEGSKA in the germline V gene (reference sequence). This CDR3 is built from 15 residues.